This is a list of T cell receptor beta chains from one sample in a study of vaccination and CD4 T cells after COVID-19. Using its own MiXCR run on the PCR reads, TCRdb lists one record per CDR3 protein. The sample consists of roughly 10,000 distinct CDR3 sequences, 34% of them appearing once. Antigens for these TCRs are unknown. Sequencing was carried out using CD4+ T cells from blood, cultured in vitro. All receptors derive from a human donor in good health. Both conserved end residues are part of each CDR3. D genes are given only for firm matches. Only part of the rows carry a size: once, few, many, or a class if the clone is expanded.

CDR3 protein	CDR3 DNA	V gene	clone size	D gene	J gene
CASTGTGRNTEAFF	TGTGCCAGCACCGGGACAGGGAGGAACACTGAAGCTTTCTTT	TRBV19	few	TRBD1	TRBJ1-1
CASRMDTGGGYTF	TGTGCCAGCAGGATGGATACAGGGGGTGGCTACACCTTC	TRBV6-1	few	TRBD1	TRBJ1-2
CASSYRDSIGYTF	TGTGCCAGCAGCTACCGGGACAGTATCGGCTACACCTTC	TRBV7-2	medium-sized	TRBD1	TRBJ1-2
CSAFYLGGRSYEQYF	TGCAGTGCCTTCTATTTGGGCGGGAGGTCCTACGAGCAGTACTTC	TRBV20-1	NA	TRBD2	TRBJ2-7
CASSRTGNTGNTIYF	TGTGCCAGCAGCCGGACAGGGAATACTGGAAACACCATATATTTT	TRBV28	NA	TRBD1	TRBJ1-3
CASSSGQGRNEQFF	TGTGCCAGCAGCTCGGGACAGGGGAGGAATGAGCAGTTCTTC	TRBV5-4	once	TRBD1	TRBJ2-1
CSAKPPRRTGAFF	TGCAGTGCGAAACCTCCGAGGCGGACGGGAGCTTTCTTT	TRBV20-1	few	NA	TRBJ1-1
CASSFPSVSDTQYF	TGTGCCAGCAGTTTTCCTAGCGTTTCGGATACGCAGTATTTT	TRBV27	NA	NA	TRBJ2-3
CASTVRTGELFF	TGTGCCAGCACCGTGAGAACCGGGGAGCTGTTTTTT	TRBV6-2/TRBV6-3	few	NA	TRBJ2-2
CASRSGLAGEGTDTQYF	TGTGCCAGCAGATCTGGACTAGCGGGAGAAGGAACAGATACGCAGTATTTT	TRBV6-2/TRBV6-3	NA	TRBD2	TRBJ2-3
CASSGGSGDTEAFF	TGTGCCAGCAGTGGAGGGTCAGGGGACACTGAAGCTTTCTTT	TRBV6-1	few	NA	TRBJ1-1
CASSYSRRRWTEAFF	TGTGCCAGCAGTTATAGCAGGAGGCGATGGACTGAAGCTTTCTTT	TRBV6-5	NA	NA	TRBJ1-1
CASSRTANNSPLHF	TGTGCCAGCAGTCGGACAGCTAATAATTCACCCCTCCACTTT	TRBV28	NA	NA	TRBJ1-6
CASSSNIIGDRSYEQYF	TGTGCCAGCAGTTCGAATATTATCGGGGACAGGTCCTACGAGCAGTACTTC	TRBV6-5	few	TRBD1	TRBJ2-7
CASSLHWAYNEQFF	TGTGCCAGCAGCCTACATTGGGCCTACAATGAGCAGTTCTTC	TRBV7-2	few	NA	TRBJ2-1
CASSYPGPGQGAYEQYF	TGTGCCAGCAGTTACCCGGGACCGGGACAGGGGGCCTACGAGCAGTACTTC	TRBV6-5	large	TRBD1	TRBJ2-7
CARSSANEQFF	TGTGCCAGAAGCTCGGCGAATGAGCAGTTCTTC	TRBV5-3	few	NA	TRBJ2-1
CASSPPILNRAGELFF	TGTGCCAGCAGTCCACCAATTCTGAACAGGGCCGGGGAGCTGTTTTTT	TRBV28	few	NA	TRBJ2-2
CASSEEGLAGAAPGNEQFF	TGTGCCAGCAGTGAAGAGGGACTAGCGGGAGCCGCTCCGGGCAATGAGCAGTTCTTC	TRBV2	few	TRBD2	TRBJ2-1
CAISDYRGHAFF	TGTGCCATCAGTGATTACAGGGGGCATGCTTTCTTT	TRBV10-3	NA	TRBD1	TRBJ1-1
CASSGGALNEQFF	TGTGCCAGTAGCGGGGGGGCTCTCAATGAGCAGTTCTTC	TRBV19	NA	TRBD2	TRBJ2-1
CASSPGTSGEQYF	TGTGCCAGCAGCCCGGGGACTAGCGGGGAGCAGTACTTC	TRBV7-2	NA	TRBD2	TRBJ2-7
CASSLRGRDPIYEQYF	TGTGCCAGCAGCTTACGTGGGAGGGACCCAATTTACGAGCAGTACTTC	TRBV11-2	NA	TRBD2	TRBJ2-7
CAWSLSGTGDSYGYTF	TGTGCCTGGAGCCTCTCGGGGACAGGGGACTCCTATGGCTACACCTTC	TRBV30	NA	TRBD1	TRBJ1-2
CASAYGGVGGTQYF	TGTGCCAGCGCCTACGGCGGCGTGGGAGGGACCCAGTACTTC	TRBV7-2	NA	NA	TRBJ2-5
CSARGVRESYEQYF	TGCAGTGCTAGAGGGGTAAGGGAATCCTACGAGCAGTACTTC	TRBV20-1	once	NA	TRBJ2-7
CASSQDRDTTSQETQYF	TGCGCCAGCAGCCAAGACCGGGACACCACTTCCCAAGAGACCCAGTACTTC	TRBV4-3	once	NA	TRBJ2-5